What follows are 26 T cell receptor beta chains derived from one specimen sequenced in a study of T cell clonality in common variable immunodeficiency. Repertoires were generated with immunoSEQ multiplex PCR, while TCRdb's copy carries only in-frame clones and drops some. The sample holds roughly 40,000 clones, and no clone turns up only once. Sample: peripheral blood mononuclear cells. These receptors were collected from a person aged 18 to 70 in good health.

This clone appeared many times. From the germline J gene comes the end of the CDR3, since the read stops 3 residues before it. The genes are TRBV7-9 and TRBJ1-2; TRBD1 agrees at 8 bases. J lost 4 bases, V lost 5 bases, and 9 bases had no gene match. Looked up from germline, CDR1 is SEHNR and CDR2 is FQNEAQ (reference sequence). The CDR3 totals 15 residues. The CDR3 DNA, read in part, is TGTGCCAGCAGCATATTGGACAGGGAGGCCTATGGC. As protein: CASSILDREAYG. The CDR3, in full, reads CASSILDREAYGYTF.

This clone was counted at least ten times. The read ends 3 residues before the CDR3 terminus; that terminus is restored from the germline J gene. This chain connects TRBV9 to TRBJ2-2; no definite D call. Trimming pared 0 bases from V and 5 bases from J, leaving 8 bases between. Germline V gene data show CDR1 as SGDLS and CDR2 as YYNGEE. The CDR3 runs 14 residues. The sequenced CDR3 bases are TGTGCCAGCAGCGTAGAAGGCAGGACCGGGGAG. Its protein product is CASSVEGRTGE. The full CDR3 protein reads CASSVEGRTGELFF.

This clone occurred many times. The DNA ends 3 residues before the CDR3 does, and the rest of the CDR3 is filled in from the germline J gene. Other DNA sequences in the same sample also yield this CDR3. This sequence joins TRBV18 and TRBJ2-3; 10 bases line up with TRBD2. The junction had 15 bases not matched to a gene; V was cut back by 7 bases and J by 2 bases. Germline V lookup: CDR1 KGHSH, CDR2 LQKENI. The CDR3 covers 18 residues. The sequenced CDR3 bases are TGTGCCAGCTGCCTGGAGCTAGCGGGAGTCCCGTCCACAGATACG. Its translation is CASCLELAGVPSTDT. The entire CDR3 is CASCLELAGVPSTDTQYF. The complete variable domain, with remaining parts taken from reference TRBV18 and TRBJ2-3, reads NAGVMQNPRHLVRRRGQEARLRCSPMKGHSHVYWYRQLPEEGLKFMVYLQKENIIDESGMPKERFSAEFPKEGPSILRIQQVVRGDSAAYFCASCLELAGVPSTDTQYFGPGTRLTVL.

In its sample, this clone was seen many times. The read gets to within 3 residues of the CDR3 end, and the germline J gene fills in the rest. The chain recombines TRBV7-2 with TRBJ2-7; a possible D gene is TRBD2 (6 bases). V was trimmed by 8 bases and J by 6 bases, leaving 20 bases between them. Germline CDR1 reads SGHTA; CDR2 reads FQGNSA. The CDR3 is made up of 14 amino acids. CDR3 bases read: TGTGCCAGCCGAATCGGGACTCTAAGGGGCGAG. The encoded protein is CASRIGTLRGE. The full CDR3 protein reads CASRIGTLRGEQYF.

This clone came up many times. The read ends 3 residues early relative to the CDR3; the germline J gene fills the gap. V gene TRBV7-9 combines with J gene TRBJ1-2, with D maybe TRBD1 (5 bases). The CDR3 is made up of 12 amino acids. The germline CDR1 and CDR2 sequences are SEHNR and FQNEAQ (reference sequence). The V end was cut by 2 bases, the J end by 7 bases, with 8 bases between. The covered CDR3 bases are TGTGCCAGCAGCTTACCCCAGGGTGGC. Encoded protein: CASSLPQGG. The full CDR3 sequence reads CASSLPQGGYTF.

The sample holds many counts of this clone. With the read ending 3 residues before the CDR3 end, the germline J gene is used to fill in that end. V and J are TRBV5-4 and TRBJ1-1, with D tentatively TRBD1 (5 bases). With 5 bases removed from V and 5 bases from J, the gap between germline ends came to 13 bases. CDR3 length: 13 amino acids. Germline loops: CDR1 SGHNT, CDR2 YYREEE (reference sequence). CDR3 DNA, as far as it was read: TGTGCCAGCAGAACGACGGGGGGAACTGAA. Amino acid sequence: CASRTTGGTE. The entire CDR3 sequence reads CASRTTGGTEAFF.

This clone came up many times. The CDR3 is cut off 3 residues early in the read; its end comes from the germline J gene. The rearrangement links TRBV19 to TRBJ2-4; TRBD2 matches at 9 bases. Per germline, CDR1 LNHDA and CDR2 SQIVND (reference sequence). The CDR3 is made up of 16 amino acids. V gave up 6 bases and J gave up 3 bases; unmatched junction bases: 9. CDR3 in amino acids: CASSGSGSPVKNIQYF. The DNA read from the CDR3 is TGTGCCAGTAGCGGTAGCGGGAGTCCAGTCAAAAACATT.

This clone has more than one count but fewer than ten. The read ends 3 residues before the CDR3 terminus; that terminus is restored from the germline J gene. The rearrangement joins TRBV5-1 to TRBJ2-7; 9 positions agree with TRBD2. Germline values: CDR1 SGHRS, CDR2 YFSETQ. The CDR3 totals 15 residues. Trimming at V came to 0 bases and at J to 4 bases, leaving 5 bases not matched to a gene. The CDR3 DNA, read in part, is TGCGCCAGCAGCTTGGGTAGCGGGAGTCGGTACGAG. Translating it yields CASSLGSGSRYE. The whole CDR3 sequence is CASSLGSGSRYEQYF.

This clone has ten or more counts. Read coverage stops 3 residues before the CDR3 terminus; the germline J gene supplies the remainder. The chain is built from TRBV5-1 and TRBJ2-2, with TRBD2 matching over 7 bases. With V trimmed by 2 bases and J by 1 base, 11 bases remained unmatched. Germline CDR1 reads SGHRS; CDR2 reads YFSETQ. The CDR3 runs 18 residues. The part of the CDR3 DNA that was read is TGCGCCAGCAGCTTAGTTTCTAGCGGAGGAAGGAACACCGGGGAG. This translates into CASSLVSSGGRNTGE. The complete CDR3 sequence is CASSLVSSGGRNTGELFF.

Many counts were recorded for this clone. The read gets to within 3 residues of the CDR3 end, and the germline J gene fills in the rest. V and J are TRBV19 and TRBJ1-2; a possible D gene is TRBD1 (5 bases). The CDR3 contains 15 residues. Germline values: CDR1 LNHDA, CDR2 SQIVND (reference sequence). Deletions cut 3 bases from V and 0 bases from J, with 11 bases between. Incomplete CDR3 DNA: TGTGCCAGTAGTATCATAACAGGAGCTAACTATGGC. This translates into CASSIITGANYG. Given in full, the CDR3 is CASSIITGANYGYTF. Based on the CDR3 plus reference TRBV19 and TRBJ1-2, the full variable domain is DGGITQSPKYLFRKEGQNVTLSCEQNLNHDAMYWYRQDPGQGLRLIYYSQIVNDFQKGDIAEGYSVSREKKESFPLTVTSAQKNPTAFYLCASSIITGANYGYTFGSGTRLTVV.

The table lists this clone with many counts. The read comes to an end 3 residues before the CDR3 does, leaving the germline J gene to fill in the end. The chain has TRBV5-1 and TRBJ2-3; 7 bases align to TRBD1. Trimming took 4 bases from V and 5 from J; bases not matched to a gene: 13. Germline V CDR1 and CDR2: SGHRS, YFSETQ. This CDR3 region has 16 residues. CDR3 bases read: TGCGCCAGCAGCGTTCTCCGAGGGGGCGAGATAGATACG. As protein: CASSVLRGGEIDT. In full, the CDR3 is CASSVLRGGEIDTQYF. The whole variable domain, filled in from reference TRBV5-1 and TRBJ2-3, reads KAGVTQTPRYLIKTRGQQVTLSCSPISGHRSVSWYQQTPGQGLQFLFEYFSETQRNKGNFPGRFSGRQFSNSRSEMNVSTLELGDSALYLCASSVLRGGEIDTQYFGPGTRLTVL.

This clone was counted at least ten times. The read is 3 residues too short to cover the CDR3 end, so that end is filled in from the germline J gene. J is TRBJ2-1 and V is TRBV20-1, with 7 positions matching TRBD2. This CDR3 is 14 amino acids long. CDR1 and CDR2 (germline): DFQATT, SNEGSKA (reference sequence). The ends lost 0 bases at V and 9 bases at J; junction bases unmatched: 8. This CDR3 reads CSARDPNPGGEQFF. The CDR3 DNA, read in part, is TGCAGTGCTAGAGACCCCAACCCGGGGGGTGAG.

This clone was recorded many times. The CDR3 goes on 3 residues after the read ends, and that part is filled in from the germline J gene. V usage is TRBV20-1 and J usage is TRBJ2-7; 11 nucleotides match TRBD2. CDR1 and CDR2 (germline): DFQATT, SNEGSKA (reference sequence). The junction had 6 bases not matched to a gene; V was cut back by 2 bases and J by 3 bases. The CDR3 contains 15 residues. The covered CDR3 bases are TGCAGTGCTAGATTGGGTAGCGGGGGGGTCTACGAG. This codes for CSARLGSGGVYE. The full CDR3 sequence reads CSARLGSGGVYEQYF.

This clone was recorded at least ten times. The missing CDR3 end, 3 residues past where the read stops, is filled in from the germline J gene. J is TRBJ2-7 and V is TRBV4-1; D unresolved. V lost 2 bases to trimming and J lost 2 bases, with 7 bases between them. The CDR3 length is 13 residues. Germline CDR1 is MGHRA and CDR2 is YSYEKL. CDR3 DNA, as far as it was read: TGCGCCAGCAGCCAACCCTCTCCCTACGAG. Amino acids: CASSQPSPYE. The whole CDR3 reads CASSQPSPYEQYF.

This clone appeared many times. The read ends 3 residues shy of where the CDR3 ends; the end is completed using the germline J gene. The V and J genes are TRBV19 and TRBJ1-5; TRBD1 is a possible D gene (6 bases). CDR3 size: 15 residues. Trimming removed 3 bases at V and 4 bases at J, with 13 bases between. Germline V gene sequence: CDR1 LNHDA, CDR2 SQIVND (reference sequence). Incomplete CDR3 DNA: TGTGCCAGTAGTATGGGGGGGCGGGAGAATCAGCCC. Protein sequence: CASSMGGRENQP. From start to end, the CDR3 is CASSMGGRENQPQHF.

This clone was recorded at least ten times. The CDR3 sequence is CSAFTGERSYEQYF. The DNA read from the CDR3 is TGCAGTGCTTTCACAGGGGAAAGGTCGTACGAG. This chain connects TRBV20-1 to TRBJ2-7; 7 bases agree with TRBD1. The CDR3 goes on 3 residues after the read ends, and that part is filled in from the germline J gene. CDR1 and CDR2 (germline): DFQATT, SNEGSKA (reference sequence). CDR3 length equals 14 residues. The junction had 11 bases not matched to a gene; V was cut back by 5 bases and J by 4 bases.

Of note for this clone: With the read ending 3 residues before the CDR3 end, the germline J gene is used to fill in that end. The rearrangement joins TRBV7-9 to TRBJ2-4; no firm D call. In germline, CDR1 is SEHNR, CDR2 FQNEAQ (reference sequence). The CDR3 runs to 13 residues. Here the CDR3 reads CASSLDRVRGQYF. The CDR3 bases that were read are TGTGCCAGCAGCTTAGATCGGGTACGTGGT.

This clone was seen many times. The read terminates 3 residues ahead of where the CDR3 ends, so the germline J gene completes it. This rearrangement joins TRBV20-1 to TRBJ2-5; tentatively, D is TRBD1 (6 bases). V was pared by 5 bases and J by 5 bases, with 18 bases between. The CDR3 sequence is 14 residues long. Germline V gene data show CDR1 as DFQATT and CDR2 as SNEGSKA (reference sequence). CDR3 in amino acids: CSAPPRGGMETQYF. The sequenced part of the CDR3 DNA is TGCAGTGCTCCCCCCCGAGGGGGAATGGAGACC.

This clone was detected many times. CDR3 sequence: CASSQTSGRFNEQYF. Incomplete CDR3 DNA: TGTGCCAGCAGTCAGACTAGCGGGAGATTCAACGAG. V usage is TRBV12-3 or TRBV12-4 and J usage is TRBJ2-7, with 12 nucleotides matching TRBD2. The read halts 3 residues ahead of the CDR3 end, with the missing end drawn from the germline J gene. Germline trimming cut 5 bases from V and 5 bases from J; bases unmatched to any gene: 7. The CDR3 is 15 residues long.

This clone showed up many times. The read terminates 3 residues before the CDR3 end, so the remaining end is supplied by the germline J gene. The V and J genes are TRBV29-1 and TRBJ2-1; D is ambiguous. Germline V lookup: CDR1 SQVTM, CDR2 ANQGSEA. The length of the CDR3 is 13 residues. Trimming shortened V by 6 bases and J by 0 bases, and 9 bases separated the two germline ends. CDR3 DNA, as far as it was read: TGCAGCGTCATTAGCAACTCCTACAATGAG. Translation: CSVISNSYNE. The full CDR3 protein reads CSVISNSYNEQFF.

There are many counts of this clone. The read halts 3 residues ahead of the CDR3 end, with the missing end drawn from the germline J gene. The chain carries TRBV20-1 and TRBJ2-5, with 8 bases matching TRBD2. Trimming at V came to 3 bases and at J to 2 bases, leaving 2 bases not matched to a gene. Germline CDR1 reads DFQATT; CDR2 reads SNEGSKA (reference sequence). This CDR3 has 13 amino acids. Incomplete CDR3 DNA: TGCAGTGCTAGGGCGGGGGGACAAGAGACC. It encodes CSARAGGQET. The CDR3 in full is CSARAGGQETQYF.

A few counts support this clone. The read terminates 3 residues ahead of where the CDR3 ends, so the germline J gene completes it. Other nucleotide sequences in the sample specify the same CDR3. This chain joins TRBV7-9 and TRBJ1-1; 9 nucleotides agree with TRBD1. Germline loops: CDR1 SEHNR, CDR2 FQNEAQ (reference sequence). V lost 6 bases, J lost 4 bases, and 3 bases stayed unmatched. The CDR3 totals 13 residues. CDR3 sequence reads: CASSLTGGTEAFF. CDR3 bases read: TGTGCCAGCAGTCTGACAGGGGGCACTGAA.

This clone was picked up many times. Read data end 3 residues before the CDR3 end; the end is taken from the germline J gene. The chain employs TRBV5-1 and TRBJ2-3; D unclear. V was cut by 2 bases and J by 1 base, with 5 bases left in between. Germline CDR1 SGHRS, CDR2 YFSETQ. CDR3 size: 13 residues. This chain's CDR3 is CASSFRGTDTQYF. CDR3 DNA, as far as it was read: TGCGCCAGCAGCTTCCGGGGCACAGATACG.

As concerns this clone: Read data end 3 residues before the CDR3 end; the end is taken from the germline J gene. The J gene is TRBJ1-3, the V gene TRBV5-1; D gene unclear. This CDR3 is built from 16 residues. Per the germline V gene, CDR1 is SGHRS and CDR2 is YFSETQ. With 0 bases removed from V and 0 bases from J, the gap between germline ends came to 10 bases. The part of the CDR3 DNA that was read is TGCGCCAGCAGCTTGGAGCAGGCCTACTCTGGAAACACC. Its protein is CASSLEQAYSGNT. The CDR3 in full is CASSLEQAYSGNTIYF.

This clone was detected a few times. The germline gene is not matched at one end of the junction; a read error may be the cause. The observed sequence ends 3 residues before the CDR3 terminus, with the missing tail filled in from the germline J gene. The rearrangement uses TRBV19 and TRBJ1-5; 12 bases agree with TRBD1. The length of the CDR3 is 19 residues. Germline V CDR1 and CDR2: LNHDA, SQIVND (reference sequence). The sequenced part of the CDR3 DNA is TGTGCCGGTAGTAATGGGCCGGGACAGGGGGCTGTTGGTGATCAGCCC. This codes for CAGSNGPGQGAVGDQP. Given in full, the CDR3 is CAGSNGPGQGAVGDQPQHF.

This clone occurred a few times. The read terminates 3 residues before the CDR3 end, so the remaining end is supplied by the germline J gene. This rearrangement joins TRBV5-1 to TRBJ2-1; 10 positions match TRBD2. V was clipped by 1 base and J by 5 bases; unmatched bases: 6. Germline V lookup: CDR1 SGHRS, CDR2 YFSETQ. This CDR3 is 16 amino acids long. The covered CDR3 bases are TGCGCCAGCAGCTTGACGGCCCTAGCGGGGGACAATGAG. Residues: CASSLTALAGDNE. The entire CDR3 protein reads CASSLTALAGDNEQFF.